The present entry profiles one T cell receptor (beta chain) with its context. The sample comes from a study of blood T cell repertoires in COVID-19. Study background: PBMCs, B-cell-depleted T cells, or T cells provided the cDNA or gDNA that made up the material.

The length of the CDR3 is 14 residues. Germline CDR1 and CDR2: SNHLY and FYNNEI. Trimming pared 6 bases from V and 4 bases from J, leaving 13 bases between. Sequencing was performed with immunoSEQ multiplex PCR; in TCRdb, only in-frame clones are kept and a portion is missing. The repertoire has about 250,000 clones, about nine tenths of them found once; the top ten carry 3%. The V gene is TRBV2, the J gene TRBJ1-3; D unclear. The source of this sequence is a woman aged 25 to 39 with active or convalescent COVID-19. Sequencing was done on a sample of peripheral blood. CDR3 nucleotides: TGTGCCAGCAGATCAGACATCTCCGGAAACACCATATATTTT. It codes for CASRSDISGNTIYF.